This T cell receptor (beta chain) is drawn from a study of blood T cell repertoires in COVID-19 (dated by TCRdb to 2018 to 2021). In terms of the full investigation: The collaborator samples originated in the United States, Italy and Spain and spanned the acute and convalescent phases of COVID-19. The repertoires were released in a freely available public database intended as a resource for research on the immune response to SARS-CoV-2. The samples were drawn from the first 160 participants of the ongoing ImmuneRACE study and from 950 to 1,500 subjects provided by 6 global collaborators. Nearly every sample came with metadata listing a de-identified subject ID, COVID-19 status, age in years and sex. The prospective study material was composed of cDNA or gDNA derived from T cells, B-cell-depleted T cells, or PBMCs. Where HLA class I and class II types were available, the types were taken from metadata supplied by the sample provider, not from assay-based typing. The dataset comprised deeply sampled blood TCRbeta repertoires from subjects exposed to, actively infected with, or recovered from COVID-19. Here is what the overall study found, with its caveats: The quantity of clinical and demographic metadata differed by source and by participant and was supplied without curation.

In regard to this clone: Its antigen specificity is not known. No much larger clone is present one base from it, and per-base qualities are unavailable.

The CDR3 goes from the cysteine to the phenylalanine over 17 residues. The only DNA kept is the CDR3, 51 bases in frame from the first base. The immunoSEQ Assay, a bias-controlled multiplex PCR, was used to amplify TCRbeta CDR3 regions from genomic DNA. From the authors' description of their analysis: The number of nucleated cells in each sample was estimated from the amplification of reference gene primers within the assay. Sequence reads were collapsed and filtered to measure the absolute abundance of every unique TCRbeta CDR3 rearrangement. For each sample, productive Simpson clonality was calculated as the square root of Simpson's diversity index over productive rearrangements. TCRdb obtained this table from immuneACCESS and retained in-frame rearrangements with V and J assigned. These tables miss some clones; where compared with another copy, unresolved V genes account for less than half of the shortfall, and the remainder is unexplained. The DNA gave D and trimming, while V, J and clone size come from that table. The sample includes 200,000 to 250,000 clones, with 80% to 90% observed a single time. Together, the top ten hold less than 11% of the sample.

The collaborating institutions used their own protocols to collect whole blood in K2EDTA tubes. For TCRbeta analysis, collaborators shipped samples as frozen whole blood, isolated PBMCs, or DNA extracted from either of those sample types. The TCR sequence derives from a woman aged 80 or over with acute or convalescent COVID-19. Sample: peripheral blood. The sequence joins TRBV21-1 to TRBJ1-1; the table's D call, TRBD1, has no DNA check behind it. TRBV21-1 counts as a pseudogene. The encoded CDR3 is CASSKGDRPLGYTEAFF. The DNA is TGTGCCAGCAGCAAAGGGGACAGGCCTCTGGGGTACACTGAAGCTTTCTTT.